These T cell receptor beta chains were read from a single sample in a study of tumor-infiltrating lymphocytes in oesophageal squamous cell carcinoma. Each CDR3 protein is one row after TCRdb ran MiXCR on the PCR reads. The table has about 10,000 distinct CDR3 sequences, roughly three fifths seen once; the top ten hold about 30%. The sample taken for sequencing was esophageal tumor tissue. These receptor sequences come from a male donor with esophageal squamous cell carcinoma. The CDR3 runs from the conserved cysteine through the conserved F or W. D genes are given only for firm matches. Clone sizes are given selectively: once, few, many, or a class where the clone is expanded.

d_call clone_size j_call v_call cdr3_nt cdr3_aa
NA few TRBJ2-3 TRBV7-7 TGTGCTAGCAGCGCCTCAGGGACAGATACGCAGTATTTT CASSASGTDTQYF
NA once TRBJ2-7 TRBV12-3/TRBV12-4 TGTGCCAGCAGTGCAACTAGGGATACGCAGTACTTC CASSATRDTQYF
TRBD1 NA TRBJ2-7 TRBV5-4 TGTGCCAGCAGCTCAGGGGGCTTGACCTACGAGCAGTACTTC CASSSGGLTYEQYF
NA NA TRBJ2-1 TRBV6-5 TGTGCCAGCAGTATCAACAATGAGCAGTTCTTC CASSINNEQFF
NA many TRBJ2-7 TRBV4-1 TGCGCCAGCAGCTCTGACTACGAGCAGTACTTC CASSSDYEQYF
NA few TRBJ2-5 TRBV7-2 TGTGCCAGCAGCTTATCCGAGACCCAGTACTTC CASSLSETQYF
NA NA TRBJ2-1 TRBV11-2 TGTGCCAGCAGCGCGTCCCGTTACGAGCAGTTCTTC CASSASRYEQFF
TRBD1 once TRBJ2-7 TRBV6-6 TGTGCCAGCGGAAGAGGGACAGGGGCGTACGAGCAGTACTTC CASGRGTGAYEQYF
TRBD1 NA TRBJ1-5 TRBV28 TGTGCCAGCAGTCCCGACAGGGTTCGGCCCCAGCATTTT CASSPDRVRPQHF
NA NA TRBJ2-1 TRBV5-6 TGTGCCAGCAGCCGCAACAATGAGCAGTTCTTC CASSRNNEQFF
TRBD1 NA TRBJ2-1 TRBV7-2 TGTGCCAGCAGCCGGGACAGGGTCAATGAGCAGTTCTTC CASSRDRVNEQFF
NA few TRBJ2-7 TRBV12-3/TRBV12-4 TGTGCCAGCAACTGGGAGGGGGCAACCCAGTACTTC CASNWEGATQYF
NA NA TRBJ2-1 TRBV7-3 TGTGCCAGCAGCTTATTCAGTAAAGACCTCACCTACAATGAGCAGTTCTTC CASSLFSKDLTYNEQFF
TRBD2 NA TRBJ2-7 TRBV6-6 TGTGCCAGCAGTTACTTCGGTAGCGGGAGGACCTACGAGCAGTACTTC CASSYFGSGRTYEQYF
NA few TRBJ2-3 TRBV7-6 TGTGCCAGCAGCTTGGCAGGGAGCACAGATACGCAGTATTTT CASSLAGSTDTQYF
NA few TRBJ2-1 TRBV12-3/TRBV12-4 TGTGCCAGCAGTTTGGACGGGGCCTTAGCTGAGCAGTTCTTC CASSLDGALAEQFF